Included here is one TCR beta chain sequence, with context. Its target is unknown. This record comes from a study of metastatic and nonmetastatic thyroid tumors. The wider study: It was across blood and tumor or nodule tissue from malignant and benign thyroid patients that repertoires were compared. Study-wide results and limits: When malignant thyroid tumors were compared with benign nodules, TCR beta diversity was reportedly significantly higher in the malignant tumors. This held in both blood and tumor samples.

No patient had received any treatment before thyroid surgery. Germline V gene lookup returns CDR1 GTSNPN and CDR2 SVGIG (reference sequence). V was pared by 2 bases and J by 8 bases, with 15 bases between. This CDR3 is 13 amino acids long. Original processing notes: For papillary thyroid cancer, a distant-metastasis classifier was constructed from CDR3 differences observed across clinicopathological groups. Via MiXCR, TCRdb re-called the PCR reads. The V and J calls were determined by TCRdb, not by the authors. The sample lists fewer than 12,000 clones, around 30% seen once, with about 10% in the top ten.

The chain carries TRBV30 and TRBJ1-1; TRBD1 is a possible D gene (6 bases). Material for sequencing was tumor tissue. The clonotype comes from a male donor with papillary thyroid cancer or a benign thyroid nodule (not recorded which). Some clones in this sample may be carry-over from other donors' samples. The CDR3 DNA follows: TGTGCCTGGAGTCCAGGACAGTCGGGAGAAGCTTTCTTT. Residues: CAWSPGQSGEAFF.